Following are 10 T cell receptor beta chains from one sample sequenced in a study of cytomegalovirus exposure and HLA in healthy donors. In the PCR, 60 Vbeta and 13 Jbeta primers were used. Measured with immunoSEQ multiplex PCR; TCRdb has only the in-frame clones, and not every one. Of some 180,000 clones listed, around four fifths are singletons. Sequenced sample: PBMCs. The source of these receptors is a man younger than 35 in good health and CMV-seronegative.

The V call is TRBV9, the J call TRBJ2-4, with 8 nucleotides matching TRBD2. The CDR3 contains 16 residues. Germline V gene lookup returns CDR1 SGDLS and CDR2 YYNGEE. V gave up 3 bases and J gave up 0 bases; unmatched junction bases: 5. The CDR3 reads CASSEGSGGAKNIQYF. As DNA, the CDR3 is TGTGCCAGCAGCGAGGGGAGCGGGGGAGCCAAAAACATTCAGTACTTC.

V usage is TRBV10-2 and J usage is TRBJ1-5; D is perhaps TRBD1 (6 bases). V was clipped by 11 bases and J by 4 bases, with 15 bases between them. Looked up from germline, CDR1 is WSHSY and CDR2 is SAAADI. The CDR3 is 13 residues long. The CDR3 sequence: CASRGGSNQPQHF. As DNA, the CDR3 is TGCGCCTCGAGGGGGGGCTCAAATCAGCCCCAGCATTTT.

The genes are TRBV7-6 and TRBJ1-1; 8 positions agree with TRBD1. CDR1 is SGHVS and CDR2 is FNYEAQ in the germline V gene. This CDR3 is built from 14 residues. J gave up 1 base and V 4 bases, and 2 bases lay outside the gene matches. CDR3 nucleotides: TGTGCCAGCAGCTCCGGACAGGGGAACACTGAAGCTTTCTTT. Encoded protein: CASSSGQGNTEAFF.

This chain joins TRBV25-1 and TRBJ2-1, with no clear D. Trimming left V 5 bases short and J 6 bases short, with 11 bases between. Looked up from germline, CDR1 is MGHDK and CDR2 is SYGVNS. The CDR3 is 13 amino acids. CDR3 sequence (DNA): TGTGCCAGCAGTCGTGAACCGCGCAATGAGCAGTTCTTC. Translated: CASSREPRNEQFF. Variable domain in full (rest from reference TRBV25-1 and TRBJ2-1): EADIYQTPRYLVIGTGKKITLECSQTMGHDKMYWYQQDPGMELHLIHYSYGVNSTEKGDLSSESTVSRIRTEHFPLTLESARPSHTSQYLCASSREPRNEQFFGPGTRLTVL.

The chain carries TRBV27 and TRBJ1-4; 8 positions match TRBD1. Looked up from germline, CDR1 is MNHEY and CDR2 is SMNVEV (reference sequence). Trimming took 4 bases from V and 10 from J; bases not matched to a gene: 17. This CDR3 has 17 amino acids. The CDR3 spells CASSSPLRQGISGKLFF. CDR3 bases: TGTGCCAGCAGTTCCCCTCTGCGACAGGGGATATCTGGAAAACTGTTTTTT.

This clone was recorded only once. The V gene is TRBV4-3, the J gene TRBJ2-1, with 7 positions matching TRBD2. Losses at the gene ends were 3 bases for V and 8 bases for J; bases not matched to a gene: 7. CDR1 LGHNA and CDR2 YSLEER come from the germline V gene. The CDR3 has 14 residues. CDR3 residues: CASSQGGFRDEQFF. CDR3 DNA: TGCGCCAGCAGCCAGGGGGGGTTCAGGGATGAGCAGTTCTTC.

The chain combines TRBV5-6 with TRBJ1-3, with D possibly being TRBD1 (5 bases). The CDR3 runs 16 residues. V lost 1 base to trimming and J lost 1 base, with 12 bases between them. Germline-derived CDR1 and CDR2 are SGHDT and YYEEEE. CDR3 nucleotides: TGTGCCAGCAGCTTGTACACAGGCACATCTGGAAACACCATATATTTT. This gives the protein CASSLYTGTSGNTIYF. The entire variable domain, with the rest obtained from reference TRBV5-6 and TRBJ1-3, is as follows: DAGVTQSPTHLIKTRGQQVTLRCSPKSGHDTVSWYQQALGQGPQFIFQYYEEEERQRGNFPDRFSGHQFPNYSSELNVNALLLGDSALYLCASSLYTGTSGNTIYFGEGSWLTVV.

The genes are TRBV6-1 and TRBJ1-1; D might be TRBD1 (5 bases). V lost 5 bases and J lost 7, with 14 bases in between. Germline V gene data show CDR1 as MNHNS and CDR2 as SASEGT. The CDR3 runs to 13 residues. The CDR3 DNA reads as TGTGCCAGCAGTTTATCAGGGTCGCTTGAAGCTTTCTTT. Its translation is CASSLSGSLEAFF.

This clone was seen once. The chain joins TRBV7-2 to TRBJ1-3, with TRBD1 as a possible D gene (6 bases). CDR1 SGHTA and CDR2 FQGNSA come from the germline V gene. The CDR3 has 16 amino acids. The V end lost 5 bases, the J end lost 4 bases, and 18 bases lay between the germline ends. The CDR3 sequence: CASSPGDFVGGNTIYF. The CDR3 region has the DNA TGTGCCAGCAGCCCAGGGGATTTTGTTGGGGGAAACACCATATATTTT.

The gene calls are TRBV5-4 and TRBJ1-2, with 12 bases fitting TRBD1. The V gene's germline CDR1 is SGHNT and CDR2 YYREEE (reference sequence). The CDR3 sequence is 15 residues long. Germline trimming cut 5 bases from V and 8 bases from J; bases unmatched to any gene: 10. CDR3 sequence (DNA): TGTGCCAGCAGGGCAGGAGGGACAGGGGGCGGGGGCTACACCTTC. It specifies CASRAGGTGGGGYTF.